This entry features one T cell receptor (beta chain) sequence. Looked up from germline, CDR1 is SGHRS and CDR2 is YFSETQ. This CDR3 spans 16 amino acids. J was trimmed by 4 bases and V by 0 bases; bases with no gene match: 8. The sample comes from a study of OX40 agonist ivuxolimab in advanced cancers. Study context: With ivuxolimab, an agonistic anti-OX40 (CD134) antibody, patients were treated. Intravenous ivuxolimab was administered to patients every 2 weeks at 0.01 to 10 mg/kg. The study reported partial responses in three patients: one hepatocellular carcinoma, two cutaneous melanoma. Enrollees could have had prior anti-PD-1, anti-PD-L1 or anti-CTLA-4 therapy, which 40% to 45% had received.

Only in-frame clones appear in the TCRdb table, and some are missing; sequencing was by immunoSEQ multiplex PCR. The sample holds tens of thousands of clones, approximately 89% seen once. This clonotype originated in an adult with an advanced solid tumor such as melanoma, head and neck, liver or kidney cancer. The genes are TRBV5-1 and TRBJ1-1, with 8 bases that match TRBD1. The material was CD4+ or CD8+ T cells sorted from blood, obtained in a trial of the OX40 agonist ivuxolimab. Here the CDR3 reads CASSLGDRPRGTEAFF. The CDR3 region has the DNA TGCGCCAGCAGCTTGGGGGACAGGCCCCGAGGCACTGAAGCTTTCTTT.